This T cell receptor (beta chain) was sequenced in a study of blood T cell repertoires in COVID-19. In the original analysis: Reference gene primer amplification in the assay estimated nucleated cell counts. Sequencing was performed with immunoSEQ multiplex PCR; in TCRdb, only in-frame clones are kept and a portion is missing. V, J and clone size derive from that table, while D and trimming were established from the DNA sequence. The sample shows around 160,000 clones, about 85% of them seen only once. The TCR sequence derives from a woman in her thirties or forties with active or convalescent COVID-19. Material: peripheral blood.

The CDR3 reads CATRTSGRVSSYNEQFF. The CDR3, as DNA: TGTGCCACCCGGACTAGCGGGAGGGTCAGCTCCTACAATGAGCAGTTCTTC. This chain links TRBV28 with TRBJ2-1, with 15 bases aligning to TRBD2. CDR1 is MDHEN, CDR2 SYDVKM, per germline. The CDR3 is 17 residues long. With V trimmed by 10 bases and J by 0 bases, 7 bases remained unmatched. Complete variable domain (other parts from reference TRBV28 and TRBJ2-1): DVKVTQSSRYLVKRTGEKVFLECVQDMDHENMFWYRQDPGLGLRLIYFSYDVKMKEKGDIPEGYSVSREKKERFSLILESASTNQTSMYLCATRTSGRVSSYNEQFFGPGTRLTVL.